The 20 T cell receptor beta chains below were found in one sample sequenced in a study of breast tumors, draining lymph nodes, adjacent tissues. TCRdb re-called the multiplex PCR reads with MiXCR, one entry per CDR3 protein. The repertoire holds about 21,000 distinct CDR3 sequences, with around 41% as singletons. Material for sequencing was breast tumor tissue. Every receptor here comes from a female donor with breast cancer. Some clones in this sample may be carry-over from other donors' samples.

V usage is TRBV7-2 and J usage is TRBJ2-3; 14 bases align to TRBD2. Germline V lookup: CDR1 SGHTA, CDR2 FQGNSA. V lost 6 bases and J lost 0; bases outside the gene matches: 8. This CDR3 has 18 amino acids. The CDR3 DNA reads TGTGCCAGCAGGGGAGGGACTAGCGGGGGCAGTAGCACAGATACGCAGTATTTT. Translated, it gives CASRGGTSGGSSTDTQYF.

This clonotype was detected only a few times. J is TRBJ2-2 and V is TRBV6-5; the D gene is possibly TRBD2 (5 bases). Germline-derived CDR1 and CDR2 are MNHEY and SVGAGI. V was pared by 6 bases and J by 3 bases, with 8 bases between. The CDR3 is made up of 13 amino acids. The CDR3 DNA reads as TGTGCCAGCAGGGACTTTTACACCGGGGAGCTGTTTTTT. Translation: CASRDFYTGELFF.

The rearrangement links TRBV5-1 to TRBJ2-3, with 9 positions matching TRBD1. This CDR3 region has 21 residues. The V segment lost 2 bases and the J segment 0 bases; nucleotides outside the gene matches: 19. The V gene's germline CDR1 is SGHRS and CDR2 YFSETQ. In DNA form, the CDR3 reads TGCGCCAGCAGCTTTGATGGAACAGGGGGCCTCCAGGCTGTGAGCACAGATACGCAGTATTTT. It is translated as CASSFDGTGGLQAVSTDTQYF.

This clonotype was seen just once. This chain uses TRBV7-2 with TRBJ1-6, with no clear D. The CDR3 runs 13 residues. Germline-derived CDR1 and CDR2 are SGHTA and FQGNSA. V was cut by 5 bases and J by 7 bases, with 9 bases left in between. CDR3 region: CASSPTFNSPLHF. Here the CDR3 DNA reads TGTGCCAGCAGCCCCACCTTCAATTCACCCCTCCACTTT.

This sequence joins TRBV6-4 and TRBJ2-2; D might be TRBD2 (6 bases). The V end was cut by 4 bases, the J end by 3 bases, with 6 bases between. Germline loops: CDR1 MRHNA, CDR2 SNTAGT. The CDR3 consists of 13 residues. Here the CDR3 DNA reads TGTGCCAGCAGTGCGGGAGACACCGGGGAGCTGTTTTTT. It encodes CASSAGDTGELFF.

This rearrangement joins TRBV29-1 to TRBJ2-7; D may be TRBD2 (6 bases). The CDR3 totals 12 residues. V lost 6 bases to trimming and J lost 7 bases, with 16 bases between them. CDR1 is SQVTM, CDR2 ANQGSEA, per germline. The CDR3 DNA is TGCAGCGTCGCGGGCGGGACGGGTGAGCAGTACTTC. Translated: CSVAGGTGEQYF.

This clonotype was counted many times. This chain's CDR3 is CAWTTGNTIYF. CDR3 nucleotides: TGTGCCTGGACAACTGGAAACACCATATATTTT. The chain couples TRBV30 to TRBJ1-3; D gene unclear. Germline V gene data show CDR1 as GTSNPN and CDR2 as SVGIG (reference sequence). The CDR3 runs to 11 residues. Trimming removed 4 bases from V and 2 bases from J, with 3 bases in between.

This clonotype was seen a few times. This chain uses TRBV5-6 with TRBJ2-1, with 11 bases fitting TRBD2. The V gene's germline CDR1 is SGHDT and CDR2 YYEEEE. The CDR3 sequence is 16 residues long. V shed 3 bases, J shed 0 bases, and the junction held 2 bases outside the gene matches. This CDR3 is CASSSGLAASYNEQFF. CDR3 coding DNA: TGTGCCAGCAGCTCGGGACTAGCGGCCTCCTACAATGAGCAGTTCTTC. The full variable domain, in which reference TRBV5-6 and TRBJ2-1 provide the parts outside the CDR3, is DAGVTQSPTHLIKTRGQQVTLRCSPKSGHDTVSWYQQALGQGPQFIFQYYEEEERQRGNFPDRFSGHQFPNYSSELNVNALLLGDSALYLCASSSGLAASYNEQFFGPGTRLTVL.

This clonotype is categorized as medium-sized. The CDR3 DNA reads TGTGCCAGCAGCTCTCAGGGGAAGGGCTATGGCTACACCTTC. This gives the protein CASSSQGKGYGYTF. V gene TRBV7-9 combines with J gene TRBJ1-2; a weak D match, TRBD1 (6 bases). The CDR3 extends over 14 amino acids. Germline values: CDR1 SEHNR, CDR2 FQNEAQ (reference sequence). V lost 4 bases and J lost 4, with 13 bases in between.

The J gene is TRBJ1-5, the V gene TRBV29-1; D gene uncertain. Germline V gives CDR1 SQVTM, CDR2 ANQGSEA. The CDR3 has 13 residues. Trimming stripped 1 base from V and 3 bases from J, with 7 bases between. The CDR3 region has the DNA TGCAGCGTTGAAGTGTGGCCCAATCAGCCCCAGCATTTT. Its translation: CSVEVWPNQPQHF.

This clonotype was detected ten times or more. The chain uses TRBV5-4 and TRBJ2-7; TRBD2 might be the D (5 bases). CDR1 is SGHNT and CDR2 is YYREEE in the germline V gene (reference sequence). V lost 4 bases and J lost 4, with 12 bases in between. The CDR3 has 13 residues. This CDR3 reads CASSTSLGYEQYF. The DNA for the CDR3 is TGTGCCAGCAGCACATCACTAGGGTACGAGCAGTACTTC.

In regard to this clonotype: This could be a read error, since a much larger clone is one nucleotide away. For the CDR3, the DNA is TGTGCCAGCAGCTCTCTGGGAGGGACCTATGGCTACACCTTC. Translating gives CASSSLGGTYGYTF. The chain joins TRBV11-2 to TRBJ1-2; TRBD1 is a possible D gene (5 bases). Trimming removed 4 bases from V and 4 bases from J, with 13 bases in between. The germline V gene has CDR1 SGHAT and CDR2 FQNNGV. CDR3 size: 14 residues. The full variable domain, its missing parts supplied by reference TRBV11-2 and TRBJ1-2, is EAGVAQSPRYKIIEKRQSVAFWCNPISGHATLYWYQQILGQGPKLLIQFQNNGVVDDSQLPKDRFSAERLKGVDSTLKIQPAKLEDSAVYLCASSSLGGTYGYTFGSGTRLTVV.

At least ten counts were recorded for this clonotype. DNA of the CDR3: TGCGCCAGCAGCTTAGGACCTAACTCGGGGGAGACCCAGTACTTC. Protein product: CASSLGPNSGETQYF. The chain joins TRBV4-1 to TRBJ2-5, with D perhaps TRBD2 (5 bases). V was cut by 5 bases and J by 5 bases, with 18 bases left in between. Germline V gene sequence: CDR1 MGHRA, CDR2 YSYEKL. The CDR3 consists of 15 residues.

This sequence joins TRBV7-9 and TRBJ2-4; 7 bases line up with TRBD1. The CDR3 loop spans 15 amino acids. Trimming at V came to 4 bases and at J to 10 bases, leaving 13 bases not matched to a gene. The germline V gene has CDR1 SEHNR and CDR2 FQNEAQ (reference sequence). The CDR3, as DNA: TGTGCCAGCAGCTCCAAACCCCCGGGACAGAGTATTCAGTACTTC. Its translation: CASSSKPPGQSIQYF.

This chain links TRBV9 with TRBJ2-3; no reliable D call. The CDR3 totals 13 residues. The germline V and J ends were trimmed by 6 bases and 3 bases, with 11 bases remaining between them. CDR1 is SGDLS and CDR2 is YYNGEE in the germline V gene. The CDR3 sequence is CASNNYGTDTQYF. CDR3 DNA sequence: TGTGCCAGCAACAACTACGGAACAGATACGCAGTATTTT.

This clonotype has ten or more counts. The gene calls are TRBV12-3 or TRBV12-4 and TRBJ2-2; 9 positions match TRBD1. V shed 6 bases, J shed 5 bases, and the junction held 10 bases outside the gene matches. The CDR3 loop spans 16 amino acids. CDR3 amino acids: CASRPSGTGSTGELFF. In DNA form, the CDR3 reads TGTGCCAGCAGACCTTCCGGGACAGGGAGTACCGGGGAGCTGTTTTTT.

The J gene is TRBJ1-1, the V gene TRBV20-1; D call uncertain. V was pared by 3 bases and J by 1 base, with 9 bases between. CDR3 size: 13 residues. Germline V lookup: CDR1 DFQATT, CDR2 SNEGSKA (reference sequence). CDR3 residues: CSASRQPNTEAFF. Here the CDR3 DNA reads TGCAGTGCTAGCCGGCAGCCGAACACTGAAGCTTTCTTT.

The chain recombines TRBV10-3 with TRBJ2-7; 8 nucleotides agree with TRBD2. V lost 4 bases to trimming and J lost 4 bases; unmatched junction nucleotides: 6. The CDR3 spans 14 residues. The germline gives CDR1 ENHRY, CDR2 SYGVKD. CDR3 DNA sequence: TGTGCCATCAGTGCCTCGGGAGGGCTTTACGAGCAGTACTTC. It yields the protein CAISASGGLYEQYF.

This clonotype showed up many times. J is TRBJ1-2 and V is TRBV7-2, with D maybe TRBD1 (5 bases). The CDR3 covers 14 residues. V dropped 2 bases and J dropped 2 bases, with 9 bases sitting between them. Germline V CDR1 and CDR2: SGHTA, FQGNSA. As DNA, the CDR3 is TGTGCCAGCAGCTTATGGGGGATCAACTATGGCTACACCTTC. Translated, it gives CASSLWGINYGYTF.

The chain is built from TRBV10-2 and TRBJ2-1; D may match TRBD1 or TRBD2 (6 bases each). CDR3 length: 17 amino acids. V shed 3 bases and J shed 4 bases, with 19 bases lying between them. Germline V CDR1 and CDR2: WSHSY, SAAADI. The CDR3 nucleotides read TGCGCCAGCAGTGACCCAATTCGGGGGCTTGGGTACAATGAGCAGTTCTTC. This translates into CASSDPIRGLGYNEQFF.